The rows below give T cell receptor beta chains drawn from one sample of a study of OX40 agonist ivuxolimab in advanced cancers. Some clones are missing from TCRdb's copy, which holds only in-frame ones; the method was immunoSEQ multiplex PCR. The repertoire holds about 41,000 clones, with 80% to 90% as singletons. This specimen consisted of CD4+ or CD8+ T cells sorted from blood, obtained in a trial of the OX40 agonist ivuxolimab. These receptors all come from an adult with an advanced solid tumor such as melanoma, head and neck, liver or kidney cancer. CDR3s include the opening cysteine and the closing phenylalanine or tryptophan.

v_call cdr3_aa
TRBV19 CASSIAQGPNYGYTF
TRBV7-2 CASSWLAGGLSSTDTQYF
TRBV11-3 CASSFLARGHEQYF
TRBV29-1 CSVVQLAGGRTDTQYF
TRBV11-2 CASSPYLAGGLPEQFF
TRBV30 CAWSVWLGTGSYNEQFF
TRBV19 CASSIPTGLQPGYTF
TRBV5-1 CASSLFLDSYGYTF
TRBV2 CASRGRREGYTF
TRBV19 CASSWRTGSNYGYTF
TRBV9 CASSPRGATGVNEKLFF
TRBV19 CASSMENYGYTF
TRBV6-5 CASSYGGYNEQFF
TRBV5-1 CASTRQGSTDTQYF
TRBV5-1 CASSILGGPTDTQYF
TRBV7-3 CASSSGLAAYNEQFF
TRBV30 CAWSANRGGMRKYTEAFF
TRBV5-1 CASSLGGFSGYTF
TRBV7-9 CASSDRTSGGDTQYF
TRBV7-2 CASSLSKNIQYF
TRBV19 CASRGGGRETQYF
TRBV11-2 CASSKGQWGYTF
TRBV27 CASSLSRGWGAFF
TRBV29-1 CSVGMTDYNEQFF
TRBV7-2 CASSPSSQGAAYEQYF
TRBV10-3 CAISEVAGGAETQYF
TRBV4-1 CASSQDGGRADFYGYTF
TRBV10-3 CATQGSYEQYF